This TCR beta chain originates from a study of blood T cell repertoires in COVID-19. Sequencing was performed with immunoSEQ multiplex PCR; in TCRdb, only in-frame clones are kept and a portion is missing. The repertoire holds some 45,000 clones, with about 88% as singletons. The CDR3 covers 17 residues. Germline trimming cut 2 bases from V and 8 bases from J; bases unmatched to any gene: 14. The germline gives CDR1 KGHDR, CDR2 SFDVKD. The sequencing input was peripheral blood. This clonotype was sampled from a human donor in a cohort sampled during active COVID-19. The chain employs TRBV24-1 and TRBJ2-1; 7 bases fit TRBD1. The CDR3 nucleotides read TGTGCCACCAGTGATTCGAGCCGACAGGGTAGGCGAGATGAGCAGTTCTTC. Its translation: CATSDSSRQGRRDEQFF.